What follows are 6 T cell receptor beta chains derived from one specimen sequenced in a study of blood T cell repertoires in COVID-19 (dated by TCRdb to about 2020). Libraries were built with the immunoSEQ multiplex PCR assay. TCRdb holds this immuneACCESS table with in-frame rearrangements only. Some clones are missing; in checked studies, unresolved V genes explain under half, and the rest has no known cause. The sample table records around 250,000 clones; roughly nine tenths of these occur just once. The leading ten clones occupy 6.2% of the sample. Sequenced: peripheral blood. All receptors derive from a man between 60 and 75 years old with acute or convalescent COVID-19.

The chain recombines TRBV19 with TRBJ2-7; 11 positions match TRBD1. The CDR3 is made up of 14 amino acids. Losses at the gene ends were 5 bases for V and 5 bases for J; bases not matched to a gene: 5. Germline assignment: CDR1 LNHDA and CDR2 SQIVND (reference sequence). CDR3 sequence (DNA): TGTGCCAGTAGTGGGACAGGGGGAGTAAACGAGCAGTACTTC. This encodes CASSGTGGVNEQYF.

The chain carries TRBV28 and TRBJ2-3; no definite D call. This CDR3 contains 14 residues. Trimming removed 3 bases from V and 3 bases from J, with 10 bases in between. Germline CDR1 reads MDHEN; CDR2 reads SYDVKM. The CDR3 region has the DNA TGTGCCAGCAGTTTTATTTCCGGGACAGATACGCAGTATTTT. Residues: CASSFISGTDTQYF.

This chain links TRBV2 with TRBJ1-5; 8 positions match TRBD1. J was trimmed by 4 bases and V by 2 bases; bases with no gene match: 4. Germline loops: CDR1 SNHLY, CDR2 FYNNEI. The CDR3 is made up of 15 amino acids. The CDR3 region has the DNA TGTGCCAGCAGTGAAAACAGGGGGTGGAATCAGCCCCAGCATTTT. It encodes CASSENRGWNQPQHF.

V usage is TRBV7-8 and J usage is TRBJ1-3; D uncertain. Germline loops: CDR1 SGHVS, CDR2 FQNEAQ. Trimming removed 1 base from V and 0 bases from J, with 7 bases in between. The length of the CDR3 is 15 residues. This chain's CDR3 is CASSLGDNSGNTIYF. The DNA for the CDR3 is TGTGCCAGCAGCTTAGGTGACAACTCTGGAAACACCATATATTTT.

The V gene is TRBV6-2 or TRBV6-3, the J gene TRBJ2-7; unclear D gene. CDR1 and CDR2 from the germline V gene are MNHEY and SVGEGT. The CDR3 runs to 15 residues. Trimming pared 5 bases from V and 0 bases from J, leaving 14 bases between. The CDR3 DNA reads as TGTGCCAGCAGTCCCAGAGGCGCTAACTCCTACGAGCAGTACTTC. It specifies CASSPRGANSYEQYF.

The gene calls are TRBV12-3 or TRBV12-4 and TRBJ2-7, with TRBD2 identical over 7 bases. The CDR3 is 12 residues long. With V trimmed by 5 bases and J by 5 bases, 3 bases remained unmatched. In DNA, the CDR3 is TGTGCCAGCAGTACGGGGGGTCACGAGCAGTACTTC. This codes for CASSTGGHEQYF.